Listed below are T cell receptor beta chains from one sample, sequenced in a study of post-analysis software for immune sequencing data. From the PCR reads, TCRdb called clonotypes with MiXCR, one entry per CDR3 protein. The sample holds 450,000 or so distinct CDR3 sequences, around 40% seen once. Sequencing used blood. Every receptor here comes from a girl aged 5-17 years with multiple sclerosis. The CDR3 runs from the conserved cysteine through the conserved F or W. A D gene is named only where the DNA matches it firmly. Clone size appears in some rows only: once, few, many, or a class for an expanded clone.

J	D	V	size	CDR3	DNA
TRBJ2-3	-	TRBV29-1	few	CSVVTFPSTDTQYF	TGCAGCGTTGTGACTTTTCCTAGCACAGATACGCAGTATTTT
TRBJ2-1	-	TRBV5-1	-	CASNPEGGYNEQFF	TGCGCCAGCAATCCGGAGGGCGGCTACAATGAGCAGTTCTTC
TRBJ1-2	-	TRBV5-1	few	CASSLAGQGSYGYTF	TGCGCCAGCAGCTTGGCCGGGCAGGGCAGCTATGGCTACACCTTC
TRBJ2-1	TRBD2	TRBV7-3	many	CASSLSSGTYNEQFF	TGTGCCAGCAGCTTATCTAGCGGCACCTACAATGAGCAGTTCTTC
TRBJ2-5	-	TRBV9	-	CASSATSSQETQYF	TGTGCCAGCAGCGCCACATCTTCCCAAGAGACCCAGTACTTC
TRBJ1-1	-	TRBV10-3	-	CAIVPAMNTEAFF	TGTGCCATCGTCCCGGCGATGAACACTGAAGCTTTCTTT
TRBJ2-7	TRBD2	TRBV15	once	CATSRRLAWFDEQYF	TGTGCCACCAGCCGTCGACTAGCGTGGTTCGACGAGCAGTACTTC
TRBJ1-5	-	TRBV28	once	CASNRVNQPQHF	TGTGCCAGCAACCGAGTCAATCAGCCCCAGCATTTT
TRBJ2-3	TRBD2	TRBV7-2	-	CASSLAPLAGDTQYF	TGTGCCAGCAGCTTAGCCCCCCTAGCGGGAGACACGCAGTATTTT
TRBJ2-3	TRBD2	TRBV29-1	once	CSVGLAPATDTQYF	TGCAGCGTTGGACTAGCGCCTGCCACAGATACGCAGTATTTT
TRBJ2-1	TRBD2	TRBV4-3	few	CASSTRPSGTPYNEQFF	TGCGCCAGCAGCACACGTCCAAGCGGGACTCCCTACAATGAGCAGTTCTTC
TRBJ2-3	TRBD2	TRBV6-5	-	CASSYAPGLAGTTDTQYF	TGTGCCAGCAGTTACGCCCCAGGACTAGCGGGAACCACAGATACGCAGTATTTT
TRBJ2-1	TRBD2	TRBV24-1	few	CATSDYREGSYNEQFF	TGTGCCACCAGTGATTACCGGGAGGGTTCCTACAATGAGCAGTTCTTC
TRBJ2-1	-	TRBV11-1	-	CASSLLLVNEQFF	TGTGCCAGCAGCTTACTACTAGTCAATGAGCAGTTCTTC
TRBJ2-3	-	TRBV7-2	-	CASSPMGADTQYF	TGTGCCAGCAGCCCAATGGGGGCAGATACGCAGTATTTT
TRBJ2-1	-	TRBV4-1	-	CASSQGLALTHNEQFF	TGCGCCAGCAGCCAAGGCCTAGCGCTTACCCACAATGAGCAGTTCTTC
TRBJ2-7	-	TRBV3-1	few	CASSRGIFYEQYF	TGTGCCAGCAGCCGCGGGATCTTCTACGAGCAGTACTTC
TRBJ2-1	TRBD2	TRBV15	-	CATEKERESQNEQFF	TGTGCCACCGAGAAAGAGCGGGAGTCGCAGAATGAGCAGTTCTTC
TRBJ2-1	-	TRBV5-1	-	CASSFEGPYNEQFF	TGCGCCAGCAGCTTTGAGGGTCCATACAATGAGCAGTTCTTC
TRBJ1-1	-	TRBV7-2	-	CASSLIAASTEAFF	TGTGCCAGCAGCTTAATCGCAGCTAGCACTGAAGCTTTCTTT
TRBJ1-1	-	TRBV6-2/TRBV6-3	once	CASRKPGPNTEAFF	TGTGCCAGCCGGAAACCGGGACCCAACACTGAAGCTTTCTTT
TRBJ2-1	-	TRBV7-2	-	CASSSVGQYNEQFF	TGTGCCAGCAGCTCAGTCGGACAGTACAATGAGCAGTTCTTC
TRBJ2-4	-	TRBV20-1	few	CSADTQTIDVKNIQYF	TGCAGTGCTGACACCCAGACAATCGATGTCAAAAACATTCAGTACTTC
TRBJ2-7	-	TRBV6-5	few	CASSYFGRARESYEQYF	TGTGCCAGCAGTTACTTTGGACGGGCTCGGGAGTCCTACGAGCAGTACTTC
TRBJ2-7	-	TRBV20-1	-	CSARISGSRFSYEQYF	TGCAGTGCTAGAATTAGCGGCTCGAGGTTTTCTTACGAGCAGTACTTC
TRBJ2-3	-	TRBV7-9	-	CASGTPTAVSTDTQYF	TGTGCCAGCGGGACTCCGACCGCGGTTAGCACAGATACGCAGTATTTT
TRBJ2-1	-	TRBV28	once	CASSPGGDEQFF	TGTGCCAGCAGTCCCGGCGGGGATGAGCAGTTCTTC
TRBJ2-1	TRBD2	TRBV11-2	-	CASSFRPGLAGGNEQFF	TGTGCCAGCAGCTTCCGTCCGGGACTAGCGGGTGGCAATGAGCAGTTCTTC
TRBJ2-1	TRBD2	TRBV10-3	few	CAISGEREGQQFF	TGTGCCATCAGTGGAGAGCGGGAGGGCCAGCAGTTCTTC
TRBJ2-1	TRBD2	TRBV20-1	-	CSASGRANEQFF	TGCAGTGCTAGCGGGAGGGCCAATGAGCAGTTCTTC
TRBJ1-2	-	TRBV4-1	-	CASSQVGTGDYGYTF	TGCGCCAGCAGCCAAGTGGGCACAGGAGACTATGGCTACACCTTC
TRBJ2-7	-	TRBV19	-	CASTKSGSYEQYF	TGTGCCAGTACCAAATCAGGGAGCTACGAGCAGTACTTC
TRBJ1-6	TRBD1	TRBV7-9	-	CASSRRGQRPDSPLHF	TGTGCCAGCAGCCGGAGGGGGCAGAGACCGGATTCACCCCTCCACTTT
TRBJ1-4	TRBD1	TRBV18	-	CASSQQGATNEKLFF	TGTGCCAGCTCGCAACAGGGGGCAACTAATGAAAAACTGTTTTTT